The 8 T cell receptor beta chains given below trace back to one sample, sequenced in a study of identical twins. From the 5' RACE reads, TCRdb called clonotypes with MiXCR, one entry per CDR3 protein. The sample holds 700,000 or so distinct CDR3 sequences; around 8.3% are singletons and the top ten take around 0.98%. These data also featured in a second study, about yellow fever vaccine responses in identical twins.

The material sequenced was PBMCs. The source is a woman between 18 and 29 years old in good health.

This clonotype was detected ten times or more. V is TRBV3-1 and J is TRBJ2-7; TRBD2 aligns across 13 bases. Germline loops: CDR1 LGHDT, CDR2 YNNKEL (reference sequence). The length of the CDR3 is 15 residues. Trimming took 5 bases from V and 1 from J; bases not matched to a gene: 2. The CDR3 sequence is CASSAGLAGSYEQYF. CDR3 nucleotides: TGTGCCAGCAGCGCGGGACTAGCGGGATCCTACGAGCAGTACTTC.

This clonotype has a handful of counts. V gene TRBV6-2 or TRBV6-3 combines with J gene TRBJ2-7; 7 positions match TRBD2. The CDR3 spans 15 residues. With 5 bases clipped from V and 4 bases from J, the junction kept 11 bases outside the gene matches. CDR1 and CDR2 from the germline V gene are MNHEY and SVGEGT. The CDR3, as DNA: TGTGCCAGCAGTCAAGACGGCGGGAGAAGGTACGAGCAGTACTTC. Its protein product is CASSQDGGRRYEQYF.

This clonotype was observed a handful of times. This sequence joins TRBV5-1 and TRBJ1-4, with 8 bases identical to TRBD1. This CDR3 contains 15 residues. The ends lost 0 bases at V and 8 bases at J; junction bases unmatched: 6. The germline CDR1 and CDR2 sequences are SGHRS and YFSETQ. The CDR3 region is CASSLDGTGYEKLFF. The CDR3 nucleotides read TGCGCCAGCAGCTTGGATGGGACAGGTTACGAAAAACTGTTTTTT.

The chain is built from TRBV20-1 and TRBJ2-2; D gene ambiguous. CDR1 is DFQATT, CDR2 SNEGSKA, per germline (reference sequence). The CDR3 covers 15 residues. Trimming left V 0 bases short and J 5 bases short, with 13 bases between. In DNA form, the CDR3 reads TGCAGTGCTAGAGAGAGCACCAGTAGGACCGGGGAGCTGTTTTTT. Translated: CSARESTSRTGELFF.

This clonotype was detected a few times. V usage is TRBV14 and J usage is TRBJ2-1; D not resolved. Looked up from germline, CDR1 is SGHDN and CDR2 is FVKESK. The CDR3 is 16 residues long. Deletions cut 3 bases from V and 4 bases from J, with 16 bases between. CDR3 residues: CASSQNRASTYNEQFF. In DNA form, the CDR3 reads TGTGCCAGCAGCCAGAACCGGGCTTCAACTTACAATGAGCAGTTCTTC.

This clonotype was seen many times. The chain carries TRBV10-1 and TRBJ2-2, with D tentatively TRBD1 (6 bases). This CDR3 comprises 13 residues. Germline CDR1 reads WNHNN; CDR2 reads SYGVQD (reference sequence). Trimming removed 5 bases from V and 5 bases from J, with 9 bases in between. The CDR3 loop reads CASSHRATGELFF. Here the CDR3 DNA reads TGCGCCAGCAGTCACAGGGCTACCGGGGAGCTGTTTTTT.

CDR3 DNA sequence: TGTGCCAGCAGCTTACTCCCCCCCCCGGCCGAGCAGTTCTTC. Its protein is CASSLLPPPAEQFF. The chain has TRBV11-3 and TRBJ2-1; D gene unclear. CDR3 length: 14 residues. V was trimmed by 2 bases and J by 10 bases, leaving 15 bases between them. The V gene's germline CDR1 is SGHNT and CDR2 YENEEA.

The chain uses TRBV28 and TRBJ2-5; TRBD2 matches at 10 bases. J lost 1 base, V lost 4 bases, and 12 bases had no gene match. This CDR3 contains 18 residues. Germline V gene sequence: CDR1 MDHEN, CDR2 SYDVKM. DNA of the CDR3: TGTGCCAGCAGTTCTTTTGGGTTAGCGGGAGGTATCCAAGAGACCCAGTACTTC. It specifies CASSSFGLAGGIQETQYF.